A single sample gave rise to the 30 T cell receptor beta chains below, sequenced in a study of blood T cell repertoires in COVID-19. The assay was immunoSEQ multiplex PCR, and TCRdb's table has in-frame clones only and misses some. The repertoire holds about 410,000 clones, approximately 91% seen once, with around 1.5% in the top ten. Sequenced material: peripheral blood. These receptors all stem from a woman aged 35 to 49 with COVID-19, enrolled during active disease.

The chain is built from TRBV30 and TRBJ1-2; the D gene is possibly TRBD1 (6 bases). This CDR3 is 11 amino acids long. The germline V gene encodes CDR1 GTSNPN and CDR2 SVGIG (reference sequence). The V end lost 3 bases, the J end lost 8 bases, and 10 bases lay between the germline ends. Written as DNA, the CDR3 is TGTGCCTGGAGCCAGGGGAGAGGCTACACCTTC. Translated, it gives CAWSQGRGYTF.

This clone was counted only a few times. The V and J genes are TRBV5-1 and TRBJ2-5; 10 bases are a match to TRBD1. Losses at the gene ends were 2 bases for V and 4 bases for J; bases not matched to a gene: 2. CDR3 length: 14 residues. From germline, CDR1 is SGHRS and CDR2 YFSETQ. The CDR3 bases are TGCGCCAGCAGCTTAGACAGGGGGCGAGAGACCCAGTACTTC. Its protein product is CASSLDRGRETQYF.

The CDR3, as DNA: TGCGCCAGCAGCTTGGGACGGACTAGCGGAGAGGACGGGGAGCTGTTTTTT. Protein sequence: CASSLGRTSGEDGELFF. The chain joins TRBV5-1 to TRBJ2-2; 10 nucleotides match TRBD2. Trimming at V came to 0 bases and at J to 7 bases, leaving 9 bases not matched to a gene. This CDR3 is 17 amino acids long. Germline lookup yields CDR1 SGHRS and CDR2 YFSETQ.

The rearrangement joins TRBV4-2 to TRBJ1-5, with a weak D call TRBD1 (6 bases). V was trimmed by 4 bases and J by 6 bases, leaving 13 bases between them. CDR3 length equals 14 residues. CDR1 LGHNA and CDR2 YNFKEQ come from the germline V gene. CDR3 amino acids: CASSLQRTAQPQHF. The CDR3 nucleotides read TGTGCCAGCAGCCTCCAGCGGACAGCTCAGCCCCAGCATTTT.

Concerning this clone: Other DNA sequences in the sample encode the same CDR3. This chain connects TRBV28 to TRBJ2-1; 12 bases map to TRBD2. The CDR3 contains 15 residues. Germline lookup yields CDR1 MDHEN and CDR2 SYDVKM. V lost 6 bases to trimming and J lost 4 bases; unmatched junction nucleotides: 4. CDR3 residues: CASSRTSGTYNEQFF. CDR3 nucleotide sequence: TGTGCCAGCAGCCGGACTAGCGGGACATACAATGAGCAGTTCTTC.

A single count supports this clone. CDR3 sequence reads: CASSFLQGGAFF. The CDR3 nucleotides are TGTGCCAGCAGCTTTCTCCAGGGAGGAGCTTTCTTT. The chain recombines TRBV7-9 with TRBJ1-1, with D possibly being TRBD1 (5 bases). The CDR3 has 12 amino acids. Germline V CDR1 and CDR2: SEHNR, FQNEAQ (reference sequence). V gave up 3 bases and J gave up 10 bases, with 12 bases separating them. The full variable domain, completed using reference TRBV7-9 and TRBJ1-1, is DTGVSQNPRHKITKRGQNVTFRCDPISEHNRLYWYRQTLGQGPEFLTYFQNEAQLEKSRLLSDRFSAERPKGSFSTLEIQRTEQGDSAMYLCASSFLQGGAFFGQGTRLTVV.

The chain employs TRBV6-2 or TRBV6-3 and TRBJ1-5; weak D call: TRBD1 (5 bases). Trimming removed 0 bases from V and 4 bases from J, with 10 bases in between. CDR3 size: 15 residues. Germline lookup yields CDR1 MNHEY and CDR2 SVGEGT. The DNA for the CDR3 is TGTGCCAGCAGTTACTCGGGCAGGGAAAATCAGCCCCAGCATTTT. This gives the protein CASSYSGRENQPQHF.

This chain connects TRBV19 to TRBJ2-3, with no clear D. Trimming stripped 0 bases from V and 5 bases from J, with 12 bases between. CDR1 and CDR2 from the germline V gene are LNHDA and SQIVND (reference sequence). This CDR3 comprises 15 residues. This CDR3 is CASSIDSTVGDTQYF. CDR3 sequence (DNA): TGTGCCAGTAGTATAGATTCAACGGTTGGAGATACGCAGTATTTT.

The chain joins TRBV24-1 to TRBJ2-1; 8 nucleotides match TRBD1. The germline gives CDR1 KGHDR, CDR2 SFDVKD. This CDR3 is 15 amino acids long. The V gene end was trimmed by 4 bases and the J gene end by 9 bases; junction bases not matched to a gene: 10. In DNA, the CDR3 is TGTGCCACCAGTGACCCGGGGTCGGGGACAGGTGAGCAGTTCTTC. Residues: CATSDPGSGTGEQFF.

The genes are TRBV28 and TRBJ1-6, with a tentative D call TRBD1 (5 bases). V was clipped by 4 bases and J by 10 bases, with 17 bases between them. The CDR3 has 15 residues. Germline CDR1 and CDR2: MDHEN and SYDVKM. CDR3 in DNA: TGTGCCAGCAGTTCGGCGGACATATTGCAGTCACCCCTCCACTTT. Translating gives CASSSADILQSPLHF. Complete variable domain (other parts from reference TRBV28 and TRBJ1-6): DVKVTQSSRYLVKRTGEKVFLECVQDMDHENMFWYRQDPGLGLRLIYFSYDVKMKEKGDIPEGYSVSREKKERFSLILESASTNQTSMYLCASSSADILQSPLHFGNGTRLTVT.

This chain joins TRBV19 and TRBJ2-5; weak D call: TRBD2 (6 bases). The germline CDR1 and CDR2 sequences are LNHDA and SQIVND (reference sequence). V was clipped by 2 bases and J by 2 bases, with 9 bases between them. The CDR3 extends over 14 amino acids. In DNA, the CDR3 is TGTGCCAGTAGTATATGGGGAGGTCAAGAGACCCAGTACTTC. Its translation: CASSIWGGQETQYF.

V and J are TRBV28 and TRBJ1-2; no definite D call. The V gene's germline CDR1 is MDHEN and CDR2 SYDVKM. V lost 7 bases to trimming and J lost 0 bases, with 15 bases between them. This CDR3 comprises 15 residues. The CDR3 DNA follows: TGTGCCAGCACCCCAATCAACAGACCTAACTATGGCTACACCTTC. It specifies CASTPINRPNYGYTF.

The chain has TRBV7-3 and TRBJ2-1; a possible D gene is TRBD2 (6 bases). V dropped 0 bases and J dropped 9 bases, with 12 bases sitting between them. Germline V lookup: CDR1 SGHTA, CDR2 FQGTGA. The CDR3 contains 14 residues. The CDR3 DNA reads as TGTGCCAGCAGCTTAACGAAAACGCGGGGTGAGCAGTTCTTC. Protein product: CASSLTKTRGEQFF.

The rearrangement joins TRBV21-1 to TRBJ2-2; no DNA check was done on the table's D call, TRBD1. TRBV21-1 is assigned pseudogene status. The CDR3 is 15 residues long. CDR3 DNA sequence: TGTGCCAGCAGCAAAGTTTTTGACAGCACCGGGGAGCTGTTTTTT. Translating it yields CASSKVFDSTGELFF.

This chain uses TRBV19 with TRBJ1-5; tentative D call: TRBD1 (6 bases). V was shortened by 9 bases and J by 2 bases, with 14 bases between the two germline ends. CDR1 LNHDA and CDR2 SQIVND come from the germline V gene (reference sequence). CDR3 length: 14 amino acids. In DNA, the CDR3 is TGTGCCAGCCTACAGGGTTGGGGCAATCAGCCCCAGCATTTT. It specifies CASLQGWGNQPQHF.

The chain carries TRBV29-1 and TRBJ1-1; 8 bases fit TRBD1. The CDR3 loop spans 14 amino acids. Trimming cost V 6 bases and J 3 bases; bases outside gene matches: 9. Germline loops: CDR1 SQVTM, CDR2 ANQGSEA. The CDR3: CSVRTGTVYTEAFF. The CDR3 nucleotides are TGCAGCGTGAGGACAGGGACGGTGTACACTGAAGCTTTCTTT.

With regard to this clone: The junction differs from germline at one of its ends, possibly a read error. The CDR3, as DNA: TGCGCCAGCAGCGAAGACAGCGGGGGGCTCTCAGATACGCAGTATTTT. This sequence encodes CASSEDSGGLSDTQYF. The rearrangement links TRBV4-3 to TRBJ2-3, with TRBD2 identical over 9 bases. CDR3 length equals 16 residues. Germline CDR1 is LGHNA and CDR2 is YSLEER.

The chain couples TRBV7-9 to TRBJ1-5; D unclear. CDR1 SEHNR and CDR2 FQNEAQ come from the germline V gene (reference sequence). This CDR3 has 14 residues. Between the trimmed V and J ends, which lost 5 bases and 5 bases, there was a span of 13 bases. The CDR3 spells CASSVDFGDQPQHF. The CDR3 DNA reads TGTGCCAGCAGCGTTGATTTCGGAGATCAGCCCCAGCATTTT.

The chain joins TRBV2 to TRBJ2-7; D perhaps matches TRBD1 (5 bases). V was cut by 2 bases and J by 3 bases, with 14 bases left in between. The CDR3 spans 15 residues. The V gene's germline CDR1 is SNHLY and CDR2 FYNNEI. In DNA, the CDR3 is TGTGCCAGCAGTGAACGCCGTTTAGGGGTCTACGAGCAGTACTTC. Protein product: CASSERRLGVYEQYF.

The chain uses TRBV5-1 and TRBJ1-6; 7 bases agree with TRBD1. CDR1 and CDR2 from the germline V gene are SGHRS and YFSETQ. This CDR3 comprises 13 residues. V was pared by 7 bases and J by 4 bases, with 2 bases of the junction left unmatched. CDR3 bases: TGCGCCAGCGGGGACAGATATAATTCACCCCTCCACTTT. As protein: CASGDRYNSPLHF.

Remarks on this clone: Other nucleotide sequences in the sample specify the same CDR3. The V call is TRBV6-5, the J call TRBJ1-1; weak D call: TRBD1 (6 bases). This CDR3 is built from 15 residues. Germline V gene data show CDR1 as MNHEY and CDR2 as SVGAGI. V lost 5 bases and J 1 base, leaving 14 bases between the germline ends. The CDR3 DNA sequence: TGTGCCAGCAGTCTCACAGGGCTCCGGAACACTGAAGCTTTCTTT. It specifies CASSLTGLRNTEAFF.

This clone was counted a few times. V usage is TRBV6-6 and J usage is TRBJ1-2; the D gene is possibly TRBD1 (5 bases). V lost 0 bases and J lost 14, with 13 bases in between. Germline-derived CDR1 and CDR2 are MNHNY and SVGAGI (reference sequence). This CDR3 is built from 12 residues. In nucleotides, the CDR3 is TGTGCCAGCAGTTACTCGGGGGAGGCAGCTACCTTC. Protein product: CASSYSGEAATF.

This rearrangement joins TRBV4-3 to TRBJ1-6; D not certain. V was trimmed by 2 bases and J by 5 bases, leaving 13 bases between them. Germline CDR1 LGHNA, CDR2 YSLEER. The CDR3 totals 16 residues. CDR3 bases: TGCGCCAGCAGCCAACTGCCTTCTACTAATAATTCACCCCTCCACTTT. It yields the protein CASSQLPSTNNSPLHF.

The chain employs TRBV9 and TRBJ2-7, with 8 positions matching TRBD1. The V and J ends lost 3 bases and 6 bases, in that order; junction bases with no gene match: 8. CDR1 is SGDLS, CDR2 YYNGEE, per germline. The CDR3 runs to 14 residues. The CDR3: CASSAAGGYSEQYF. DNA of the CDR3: TGTGCCAGCAGCGCCGCAGGGGGCTATAGCGAGCAGTACTTC.

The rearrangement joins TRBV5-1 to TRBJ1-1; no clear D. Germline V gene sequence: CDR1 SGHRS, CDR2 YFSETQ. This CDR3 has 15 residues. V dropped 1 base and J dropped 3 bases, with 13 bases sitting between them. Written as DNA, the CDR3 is TGCGCCAGCAGCTTGATGAGTTCAGCGGACACTGAAGCTTTCTTT. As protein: CASSLMSSADTEAFF.

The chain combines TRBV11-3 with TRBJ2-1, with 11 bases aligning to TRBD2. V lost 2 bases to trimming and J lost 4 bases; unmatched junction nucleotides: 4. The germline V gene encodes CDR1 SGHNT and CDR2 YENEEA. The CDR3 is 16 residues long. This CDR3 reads CASSLSSSGGYNEQFF. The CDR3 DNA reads TGTGCCAGCAGCTTATCCTCTAGCGGGGGGTACAATGAGCAGTTCTTC.

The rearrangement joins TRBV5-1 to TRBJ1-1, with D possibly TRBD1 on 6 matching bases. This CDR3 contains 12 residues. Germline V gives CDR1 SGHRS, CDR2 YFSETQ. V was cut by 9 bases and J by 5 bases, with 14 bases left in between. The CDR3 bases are TGCGCCACCCAAGGGCAGGGGACTGAAGCTTTCTTT. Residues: CATQGQGTEAFF.

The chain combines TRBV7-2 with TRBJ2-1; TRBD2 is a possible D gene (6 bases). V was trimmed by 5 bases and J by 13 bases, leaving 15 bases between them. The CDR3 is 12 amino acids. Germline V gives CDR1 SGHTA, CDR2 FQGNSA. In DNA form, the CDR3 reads TGTGCCAGCAGCCAAAATAGGGACTTCCAGTTCTTC. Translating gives CASSQNRDFQFF.

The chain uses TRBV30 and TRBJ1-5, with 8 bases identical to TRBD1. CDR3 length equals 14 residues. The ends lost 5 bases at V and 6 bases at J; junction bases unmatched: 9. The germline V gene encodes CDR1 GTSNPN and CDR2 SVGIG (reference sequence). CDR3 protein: CAWGMTGAGQPQHF. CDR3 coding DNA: TGTGCCTGGGGGATGACAGGGGCGGGTCAGCCCCAGCATTTT.

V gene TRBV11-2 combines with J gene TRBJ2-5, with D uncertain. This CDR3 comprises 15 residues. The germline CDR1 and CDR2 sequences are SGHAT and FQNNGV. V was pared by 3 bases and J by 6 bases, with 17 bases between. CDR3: CASSLKQQILQTQYF. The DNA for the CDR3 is TGTGCCAGCAGCTTGAAACAGCAGATACTGCAGACCCAGTACTTC.